The 26 T cell receptor beta chains below were found in one sample sequenced in a study of radiation and T cells in renal cell carcinoma. Assay: immunoSEQ multiplex PCR; the TCRdb copy retains only in-frame clones and omits some. Here the sample spans about 130,000 clones, more than 80% being singletons. This sample's time point: blood 2 weeks post-SBRT. The treatment: 15 Gy SBRT to primary tumor, nephrectomy 4 weeks later. The input for sequencing was blood, taken from a patient whose treatment included radiotherapy and nephrectomy. These receptors were collected from a woman aged 55-69 years with renal cell carcinoma.

The gene calls are TRBV15 and TRBJ2-2; maybe TRBD1 (6 bases). The V gene's germline CDR1 is LNHNV and CDR2 YYDKDF (reference sequence). V lost 8 bases to trimming and J lost 3 bases, with 16 bases between them. CDR3 length: 15 amino acids. The CDR3 here is CATGQTGHYTGELFF. The CDR3 DNA sequence: TGTGCCACCGGTCAGACAGGCCACTACACCGGGGAGCTGTTTTTT. Full variable domain (outside the CDR3, taken from reference TRBV15 and TRBJ2-2): DAMVIQNPRYQVTQFGKPVTLSCSQTLNHNVMYWYQQKSSQAPKLLFHYYDKDFNNEADTPDNFQSRRPNTSFCFLDIRSPGLGDTAMYLCATGQTGHYTGELFFGEGSRLTVL.

V usage is TRBV29-1 and J usage is TRBJ1-5; tentative D call: TRBD1 (5 bases). Per the germline V gene, CDR1 is SQVTM and CDR2 is ANQGSEA. Trimming left V 7 bases short and J 5 bases short, with 12 bases between. This CDR3 spans 12 amino acids. For the CDR3, the DNA is TGCAGCGCCGGGGGTCGAGATCAGCCCCAGCATTTT. It is translated as CSAGGRDQPQHF.

This clone has only a few counts. This chain links TRBV27 with TRBJ1-2; D is possibly TRBD1 (5 bases). CDR3 length: 12 residues. Trimming stripped 6 bases from V and 8 bases from J, with 13 bases between. Germline CDR1 reads MNHEY; CDR2 reads SMNVEV (reference sequence). The CDR3 DNA follows: TGTGCCAGCAGGCTGTGGGGGGTCGGCTACACCTTC. Protein sequence: CASRLWGVGYTF.

The rearrangement links TRBV9 to TRBJ1-4; D not certain. CDR3 length: 16 amino acids. In germline, CDR1 is SGDLS, CDR2 YYNGEE. The V and J ends lost 5 bases and 1 base respectively, with 15 bases between them. In nucleotides, the CDR3 is TGTGCCAGCAGTCTAGGATTGGGGTTAACTAATGAAAAACTGTTTTTT. Translation gives CASSLGLGLTNEKLFF.

The J gene is TRBJ1-4, the V gene TRBV28, with 9 nucleotides matching TRBD1. Germline CDR1 and CDR2: MDHEN and SYDVKM. Trimming at V came to 4 bases and at J to 5 bases, leaving 11 bases not matched to a gene. CDR3 size: 17 residues. CDR3 protein: CASSSRDREWANEKLFF. The CDR3 bases are TGTGCCAGCAGTTCCCGGGACAGGGAATGGGCGAATGAAAAACTGTTTTTT.

The chain uses TRBV27 and TRBJ2-1; the D gene is possibly TRBD1 (6 bases). Trimming removed 3 bases at V and 1 base at J, with 16 bases between. The CDR3 is 17 amino acids. Germline V gene sequence: CDR1 MNHEY, CDR2 SMNVEV (reference sequence). CDR3 in DNA: TGTGCCAGCAGTTTTCTCCATACAGGGTATTCCTACAATGAGCAGTTCTTC. Translated, it gives CASSFLHTGYSYNEQFF.

This clone turned up a few times. DNA of the CDR3: TGTGCCAGCAGCTTAGATCGGGGAGACACTGAAGCTTTCTTT. It yields the protein CASSLDRGDTEAFF. V and J are TRBV7-6 and TRBJ1-1; no clear D gene. Germline V CDR1 and CDR2: SGHVS, FNYEAQ. There are 14 residues in the CDR3. Deletions cut 1 base from V and 3 bases from J, with 9 bases between.

This clone was observed a handful of times. The gene calls are TRBV7-9 and TRBJ2-1; D not resolved. Germline assignment: CDR1 SEHNR and CDR2 FQNEAQ (reference sequence). Trimming left V 1 base short and J 0 bases short, with 7 bases between. This CDR3 is 15 amino acids long. CDR3: CASSLVGSSYNEQFF. The CDR3, as DNA: TGTGCCAGCAGCTTAGTGGGGTCCTCCTACAATGAGCAGTTCTTC.

The genes are TRBV5-1 and TRBJ2-3; no definite D call. Per the germline V gene, CDR1 is SGHRS and CDR2 is YFSETQ. V lost 0 bases to trimming and J lost 3 bases, with 11 bases between them. The CDR3 is made up of 15 amino acids. In nucleotides, the CDR3 is TGCGCCAGCAGCTTGGCCGTTATGGAAACAGATACGCAGTATTTT. This sequence encodes CASSLAVMETDTQYF.

This sequence joins TRBV5-6 and TRBJ1-1; no reliable D call. CDR1 and CDR2 from the germline V gene are SGHDT and YYEEEE. V was pared by 3 bases and J by 4 bases, with 16 bases between. The CDR3 contains 15 residues. CDR3 nucleotides: TGTGCCAGCAGCTCTTCCATGAAAGGTGGCACTGAAGCTTTCTTT. This codes for CASSSSMKGGTEAFF.

The V call is TRBV5-1, the J call TRBJ2-3; 8 nucleotides match TRBD1. The germline V gene has CDR1 SGHRS and CDR2 YFSETQ. The CDR3 spans 13 residues. The junction had 5 bases not matched to a gene; V was cut back by 8 bases and J by 3 bases. The CDR3 protein is CASGQGITDTQYF. The CDR3 DNA reads as TGCGCCAGTGGACAGGGAATTACAGATACGCAGTATTTT.

This clone came up many times. CDR3 DNA sequence: TGTGCCAGCAGTTTATCGACGGAGCTCCACTTT. It specifies CASSLSTELHF. The V and J genes are TRBV28 and TRBJ1-6; D remains ambiguous. V was clipped by 1 base and J by 16 bases, with 8 bases between them. Germline CDR1 is MDHEN and CDR2 is SYDVKM. This CDR3 contains 11 residues.

This clone came up a few times. This chain links TRBV2 with TRBJ2-1; no clear D gene. The germline V gene encodes CDR1 SNHLY and CDR2 FYNNEI. V lost 6 bases to trimming and J lost 9 bases, with 18 bases between them. There are 14 residues in the CDR3. In nucleotides, the CDR3 is TGTGCCAGCAGGGGTACTCGGAAGGTCGGTGAGCAGTTCTTC. Translated: CASRGTRKVGEQFF.

This sequence joins TRBV15 and TRBJ1-4; D is uncertain. CDR1 is LNHNV, CDR2 YYDKDF, per germline (reference sequence). This CDR3 contains 14 residues. V gave up 0 bases and J gave up 7 bases, with 9 bases separating them. As DNA, the CDR3 is TGTGCCACCAGCAGAGAGAGGAGGGTTGAAAAACTGTTTTTT. This encodes CATSRERRVEKLFF.

The gene calls are TRBV11-2 and TRBJ1-1; D remains unclear. The CDR3 spans 13 residues. The V gene's germline CDR1 is SGHAT and CDR2 FQNNGV. Trimming stripped 0 bases from V and 7 bases from J, with 9 bases between. CDR3 bases: TGTGCCAGCAGCTTAGATGGGCCTTATGAAGCTTTCTTT. Protein product: CASSLDGPYEAFF.

The chain employs TRBV2 and TRBJ1-4; TRBD1 might be the D (6 bases). The V end was cut by 11 bases, the J end by 3 bases, with 13 bases between. In germline, CDR1 is SNHLY, CDR2 FYNNEI. The CDR3 consists of 13 residues. CDR3 in amino acids: CACARTANEKLFF. The CDR3 DNA follows: TGTGCCTGCGCTCGGACAGCTAATGAAAAACTGTTTTTT. Complete variable domain (other parts from reference TRBV2 and TRBJ1-4): EPEVTQTPSHQVTQMGQEVILRCVPISNHLYFYWYRQILGQKVEFLVSFYNNEISEKSEIFDDQFSVERPDGSNFTLKIRSTKLEDSAMYFCACARTANEKLFFGSGTQLSVL.

The chain uses TRBV5-4 and TRBJ1-5; 7 bases map to TRBD1. Germline trimming cut 4 bases from V and 0 bases from J; bases unmatched to any gene: 10. The germline CDR1 and CDR2 sequences are SGHNT and YYREEE (reference sequence). The CDR3 has 17 residues. Here the CDR3 reads CASSRDRDRDSNQPQHF. DNA for the CDR3: TGTGCCAGCAGCCGCGACAGGGATCGGGATAGCAATCAGCCCCAGCATTTT.

The genes are TRBV4-2 and TRBJ2-3; D is perhaps TRBD1 or TRBD2 (5 bases each). The CDR3 covers 14 residues. Germline loops: CDR1 LGHNA, CDR2 YNFKEQ. V lost 4 bases to trimming and J lost 2 bases, with 10 bases between them. The DNA for the CDR3 is TGTGCCAGCAGCCCCTATGGGACCACAGATACGCAGTATTTT. Protein product: CASSPYGTTDTQYF.

V gene TRBV25-1 combines with J gene TRBJ2-3, with a weak D call TRBD1 (6 bases). CDR1 and CDR2 from the germline V gene are MGHDK and SYGVNS. V was cut by 3 bases and J by 6 bases, with 16 bases left in between. This CDR3 has 15 amino acids. CDR3 amino acids: CASSESGGQADTQYF. The DNA of the CDR3 is TGTGCCAGCAGTGAGAGTGGGGGCCAAGCGGATACGCAGTATTTT.

CDR3 amino acids: CASSQEQGPSSYNEQFF. CDR3 nucleotides: TGCGCCAGCAGCCAAGAACAGGGGCCCTCCTCCTACAATGAGCAGTTCTTC. The rearrangement uses TRBV4-1 and TRBJ2-1; 7 positions match TRBD1. With 0 bases clipped from V and 0 bases from J, the junction kept 5 bases outside the gene matches. CDR1 is MGHRA, CDR2 YSYEKL, per germline. This CDR3 comprises 17 residues.

As regards this clone: Within the sample, other DNA sequences also encode this same CDR3. The J gene is TRBJ1-6, the V gene TRBV5-6, with D possibly matching TRBD1 (5 bases). The CDR3 spans 17 residues. Germline CDR1 SGHDT, CDR2 YYEEEE. V was clipped by 4 bases and J by 5 bases, with 19 bases between them. For the CDR3, the DNA is TGTGCCAGCAGCCATCGGTTGGGGGTTGTAAATAATTCACCCCTCCACTTT. Encoded protein: CASSHRLGVVNNSPLHF. The complete variable domain, with remaining parts taken from reference TRBV5-6 and TRBJ1-6, reads DAGVTQSPTHLIKTRGQQVTLRCSPKSGHDTVSWYQQALGQGPQFIFQYYEEEERQRGNFPDRFSGHQFPNYSSELNVNALLLGDSALYLCASSHRLGVVNNSPLHFGNGTRLTVT.

The chain recombines TRBV6-6 with TRBJ1-4; TRBD1 might be the D (5 bases). This CDR3 is 13 amino acids long. V dropped 6 bases and J dropped 3 bases, with 8 bases sitting between them. Germline CDR1 MNHNY, CDR2 SVGAGI (reference sequence). The CDR3 reads CASSWGANEKLFF. The CDR3 nucleotides are TGTGCCAGCAGCTGGGGGGCTAATGAAAAACTGTTTTTT.

V is TRBV10-3 and J is TRBJ2-7; TRBD1 is a possible D gene (6 bases). Germline V CDR1 and CDR2: ENHRY, SYGVKD. V was cut by 6 bases and J by 3 bases, with 18 bases left in between. The CDR3 extends over 15 amino acids. CDR3 nucleotides: TGTGCCATCAGGCCTTCAGGGGTACAAGTCTACGAGCAGTACTTC. Translating it yields CAIRPSGVQVYEQYF.

The rearrangement uses TRBV9 and TRBJ1-4; TRBD1 might be the D (5 bases). CDR3 length: 15 residues. Trimming removed 7 bases at V and 8 bases at J, with 21 bases between. From germline, CDR1 is SGDLS and CDR2 YYNGEE. In DNA, the CDR3 is TGTGCCAGCTCTCAAGGGAGGGACTTAGGGGAAAAACTGTTTTTT. Translated: CASSQGRDLGEKLFF.

V is TRBV13 and J is TRBJ2-7; D call uncertain. This CDR3 has 11 amino acids. V was trimmed by 5 bases and J by 9 bases, leaving 11 bases between them. Germline lookup yields CDR1 PRHDT and CDR2 FYEKMQ (reference sequence). CDR3: CASSQGPLQYF. The CDR3 DNA reads as TGTGCCAGCAGCCAAGGCCCCCTGCAGTACTTC.

The chain recombines TRBV9 with TRBJ1-3, with 7 positions matching TRBD1. Germline-derived CDR1 and CDR2 are SGDLS and YYNGEE. The CDR3 extends over 18 amino acids. Trimming cost V 4 bases and J 0 bases; bases outside gene matches: 13. The CDR3 nucleotides read TGTGCCAGCAGCAATACAATTTTCACAGGGGACTCTGGAAACACCATATATTTT. It encodes CASSNTIFTGDSGNTIYF. The full variable domain, its missing parts supplied by reference TRBV9 and TRBJ1-3, is DSGVTQTPKHLITATGQRVTLRCSPRSGDLSVYWYQQSLDQGLQFLIQYYNGEERAKGNILERFSAQQFPDLHSELNLSSLELGDSALYFCASSNTIFTGDSGNTIYFGEGSWLTVV.